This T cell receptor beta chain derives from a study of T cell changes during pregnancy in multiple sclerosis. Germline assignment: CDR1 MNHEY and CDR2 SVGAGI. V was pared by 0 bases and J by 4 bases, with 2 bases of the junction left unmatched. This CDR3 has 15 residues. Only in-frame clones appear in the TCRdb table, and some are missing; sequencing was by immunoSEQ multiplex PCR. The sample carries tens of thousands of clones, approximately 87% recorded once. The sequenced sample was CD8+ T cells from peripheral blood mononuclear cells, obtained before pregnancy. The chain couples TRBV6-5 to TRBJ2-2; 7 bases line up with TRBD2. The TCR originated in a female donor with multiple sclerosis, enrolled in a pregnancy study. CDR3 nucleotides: TGTGCCAGCAGTTACTCCGGGACTACCACCGGGGAGCTGTTTTTT. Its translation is CASSYSGTTTGELFF.